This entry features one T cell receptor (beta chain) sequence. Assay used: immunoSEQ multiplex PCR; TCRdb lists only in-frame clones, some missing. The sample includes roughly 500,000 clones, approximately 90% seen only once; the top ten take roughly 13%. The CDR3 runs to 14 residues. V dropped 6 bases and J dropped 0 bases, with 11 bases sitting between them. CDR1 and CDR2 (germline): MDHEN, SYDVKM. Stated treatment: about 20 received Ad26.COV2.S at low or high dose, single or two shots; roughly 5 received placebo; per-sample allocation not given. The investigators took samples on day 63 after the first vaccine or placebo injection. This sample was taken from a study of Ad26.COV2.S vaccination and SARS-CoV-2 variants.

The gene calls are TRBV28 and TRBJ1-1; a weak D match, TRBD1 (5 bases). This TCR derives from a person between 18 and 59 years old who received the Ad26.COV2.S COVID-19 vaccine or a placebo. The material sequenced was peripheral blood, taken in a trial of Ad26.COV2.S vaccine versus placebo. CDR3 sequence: CASRARDLNTEAFF. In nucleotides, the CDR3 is TGTGCCAGCAGAGCAAGGGACCTGAACACTGAAGCTTTCTTT.